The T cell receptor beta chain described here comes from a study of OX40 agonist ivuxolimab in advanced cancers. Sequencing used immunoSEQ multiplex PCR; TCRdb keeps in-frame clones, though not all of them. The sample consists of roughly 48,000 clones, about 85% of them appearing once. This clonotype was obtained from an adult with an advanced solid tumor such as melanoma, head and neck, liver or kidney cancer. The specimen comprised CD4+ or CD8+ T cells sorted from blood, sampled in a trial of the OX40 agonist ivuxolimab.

The CDR3 reads CASRLQGSNEKLFF. CDR3 DNA sequence: TGTGCCAGCAGGCTACAGGGGTCTAATGAAAAACTGTTTTTT. J is TRBJ1-4 and V is TRBV27; 7 bases align to TRBD1. The germline CDR1 and CDR2 sequences are MNHEY and SMNVEV (reference sequence). V trimming: 6 bases; J trimming: 3 bases; junction bases outside the gene matches: 4. This CDR3 comprises 14 residues.